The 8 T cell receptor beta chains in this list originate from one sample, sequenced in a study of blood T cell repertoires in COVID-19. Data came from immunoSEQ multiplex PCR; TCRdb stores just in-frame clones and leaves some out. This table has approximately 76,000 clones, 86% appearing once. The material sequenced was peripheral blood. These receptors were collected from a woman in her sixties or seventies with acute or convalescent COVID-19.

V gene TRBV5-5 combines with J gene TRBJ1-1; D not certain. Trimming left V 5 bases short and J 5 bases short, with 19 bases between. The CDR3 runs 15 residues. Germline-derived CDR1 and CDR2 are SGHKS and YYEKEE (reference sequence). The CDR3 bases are TGTGCCAGCAGACCTACGGGTCAAACGGGGACTGAAGCTTTCTTT. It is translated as CASRPTGQTGTEAFF.

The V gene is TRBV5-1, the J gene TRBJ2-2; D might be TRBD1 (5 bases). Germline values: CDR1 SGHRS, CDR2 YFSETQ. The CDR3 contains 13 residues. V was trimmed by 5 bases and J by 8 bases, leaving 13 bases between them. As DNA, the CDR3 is TGCGCCAGCAGTCGTAGCCCAGGGGGGGAGCTGTTTTTT. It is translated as CASSRSPGGELFF.

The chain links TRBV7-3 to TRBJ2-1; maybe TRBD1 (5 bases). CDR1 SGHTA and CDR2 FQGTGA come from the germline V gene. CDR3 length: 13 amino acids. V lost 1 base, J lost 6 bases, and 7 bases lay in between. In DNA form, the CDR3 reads TGTGCCAGCAGCTTAAGTCAGGGCAATGAGCAGTTCTTC. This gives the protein CASSLSQGNEQFF.

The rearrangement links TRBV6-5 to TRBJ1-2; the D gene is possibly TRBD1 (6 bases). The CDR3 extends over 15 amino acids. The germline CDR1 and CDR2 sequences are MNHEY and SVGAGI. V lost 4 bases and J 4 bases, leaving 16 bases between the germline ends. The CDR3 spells CASSLQGEGPYGYTF. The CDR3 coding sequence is TGTGCCAGCAGTTTACAGGGAGAGGGGCCCTATGGCTACACCTTC.

The CDR3 nucleotides read TGTGCCAGTAGCTCGAGAGAAACAGGGATCTCTGGAAACACCATATATTTT. Protein product: CASSSRETGISGNTIYF. The gene calls are TRBV19 and TRBJ1-3, with D perhaps matching TRBD1 (6 bases). The germline V and J ends were trimmed by 6 bases and 0 bases, with 18 bases remaining between them. Germline assignment: CDR1 LNHDA and CDR2 SQIVND (reference sequence). The CDR3 sequence is 17 residues long.

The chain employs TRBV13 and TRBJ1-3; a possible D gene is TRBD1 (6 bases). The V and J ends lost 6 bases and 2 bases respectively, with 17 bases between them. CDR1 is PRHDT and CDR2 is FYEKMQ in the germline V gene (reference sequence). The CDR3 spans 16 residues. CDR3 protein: CASSHGGRGAGNTIYF. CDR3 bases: TGTGCCAGCAGTCACGGGGGGCGCGGGGCTGGAAACACCATATATTTT.

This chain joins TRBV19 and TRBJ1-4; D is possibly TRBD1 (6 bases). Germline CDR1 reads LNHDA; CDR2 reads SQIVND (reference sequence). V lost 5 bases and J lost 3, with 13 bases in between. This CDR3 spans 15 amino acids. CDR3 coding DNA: TGTGCCAGTAGTTCACAACAGGGACCTAATGAAAAACTGTTTTTT. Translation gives CASSSQQGPNEKLFF.

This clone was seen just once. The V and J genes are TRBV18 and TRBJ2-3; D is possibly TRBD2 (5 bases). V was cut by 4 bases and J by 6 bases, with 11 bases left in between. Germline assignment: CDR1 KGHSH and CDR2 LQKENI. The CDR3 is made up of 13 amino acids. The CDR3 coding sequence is TGTGCCAGCTCACAACTACTAGGCGATACGCAGTATTTT. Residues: CASSQLLGDTQYF.